Below, 20 T cell receptor beta chains from the same sample are listed, as sequenced in a study of shared clonotypes between healthy human individuals. CD8 cells regarded as naive lacked CD45RO, were positively chosen for CCR7, and omitted terminally differentiated effector memory CD45RA+ cells. TCRdb's copy holds only in-frame clones and misses some; the assay was immunoSEQ multiplex PCR. This table holds about 2.2 million clones, approximately 92% found once. The sequenced sample consisted of naive CD8+ T cells from PBMCs. All receptors come from a man younger than 30 in good health. Some clones in this sample may be carry-over from other donors' samples.

This sequence joins TRBV5-1 and TRBJ1-2; maybe TRBD1 (5 bases). Germline V CDR1 and CDR2: SGHRS, YFSETQ. Trimming stripped 6 bases from V and 6 bases from J, with 15 bases between. CDR3 size: 13 residues. CDR3 loop: CASKRGKKDGYTF. The CDR3 DNA is TGCGCCAGCAAGCGGGGGAAAAAGGATGGCTACACCTTC.

The V and J genes are TRBV7-9 and TRBJ1-3, with TRBD1 as a possible D gene (5 bases). V lost 5 bases and J lost 0, with 14 bases in between. The CDR3 length is 16 residues. Germline V gives CDR1 SEHNR, CDR2 FQNEAQ (reference sequence). This CDR3 reads CASSTGPGLSGNTIYF. CDR3 coding DNA: TGTGCCAGCAGCACGGGACCGGGCCTCTCTGGAAACACCATATATTTT. The full variable domain, completed using reference TRBV7-9 and TRBJ1-3, is DTGVSQNPRHKITKRGQNVTFRCDPISEHNRLYWYRQTLGQGPEFLTYFQNEAQLEKSRLLSDRFSAERPKGSFSTLEIQRTEQGDSAMYLCASSTGPGLSGNTIYFGEGSWLTVV.

The chain employs TRBV27 and TRBJ2-1; TRBD1 agrees at 10 bases. This CDR3 has 14 amino acids. The ends lost 5 bases at V and 8 bases at J; junction bases unmatched: 6. Germline loops: CDR1 MNHEY, CDR2 SMNVEV (reference sequence). The CDR3: CASSVTGGVHEQFF. The CDR3 region has the DNA TGTGCCAGCAGTGTGACAGGGGGCGTTCATGAGCAGTTCTTC.

Regarding this clone: Other DNA sequences of this sample code for an identical CDR3. The V and J genes are TRBV27 and TRBJ2-7; D tentatively reads TRBD1 or TRBD2 (5 bases each). CDR3 size: 14 residues. Deletions cut 0 bases from V and 4 bases from J, with 10 bases between. CDR1 is MNHEY and CDR2 is SMNVEV in the germline V gene (reference sequence). Here the CDR3 reads CASSLSGTDYEQYF. The CDR3 DNA sequence: TGTGCCAGCAGTTTATCCGGGACGGATTACGAGCAGTACTTC.

CDR3 sequence reads: CATSRDRLAGFTDTQYF. The CDR3 nucleotides are TGTGCCACCAGCAGAGATCGGCTAGCGGGGTTCACAGATACGCAGTATTTT. This chain connects TRBV15 to TRBJ2-3; the match to TRBD2 covers 9 bases. CDR1 LNHNV and CDR2 YYDKDF come from the germline V gene (reference sequence). The trim removed 0 bases at V and 2 bases at J, leaving 6 bases unmatched. CDR3 length: 17 amino acids.

The chain combines TRBV6-1 with TRBJ2-5; possibly TRBD1 for D (5 bases). Between the trimmed V and J ends, which lost 1 base and 1 base, there was a span of 7 bases. CDR3 size: 14 residues. Per the germline V gene, CDR1 is MNHNS and CDR2 is SASEGT. The CDR3 loop is CASSEDRPQETQYF. DNA of the CDR3: TGTGCCAGCAGTGAAGACAGGCCCCAAGAGACCCAGTACTTC.

The V call is TRBV5-4, the J call TRBJ2-3; 9 bases are shared with TRBD2. The CDR3 is 15 residues long. Germline V gene lookup returns CDR1 SGHNT and CDR2 YYREEE (reference sequence). Trimming cost V 2 bases and J 0 bases; bases outside gene matches: 1. The chain's CDR3 is CASSFLAGSTDTQYF. CDR3 DNA sequence: TGTGCCAGCAGCTTTCTAGCGGGAAGCACAGATACGCAGTATTTT.

Remarks on this clone: Other DNA sequences of this sample code for an identical CDR3. The chain combines TRBV4-2 with TRBJ2-7, with TRBD1 identical over 8 bases. The CDR3 covers 15 residues. Looked up from germline, CDR1 is LGHNA and CDR2 is YNFKEQ. V shed 0 bases, J shed 3 bases, and the junction held 4 bases outside the gene matches. CDR3 DNA sequence: TGTGCCAGCAGCCAAGATCGGACAGGGATCTACGAGCAGTACTTC. This translates into CASSQDRTGIYEQYF.

Note on this clone: The sample has other DNA sequences that encode this CDR3 too. The V gene is TRBV7-9, the J gene TRBJ2-1; D gene unclear. Germline V lookup: CDR1 SEHNR, CDR2 FQNEAQ (reference sequence). This CDR3 spans 14 amino acids. The V end lost 5 bases, the J end lost 0 bases, and 8 bases lay between the germline ends. This chain's CDR3 is CASSPLSSYNEQFF. CDR3 nucleotides: TGTGCCAGCAGCCCCCTAAGCTCCTACAATGAGCAGTTCTTC.

The chain recombines TRBV6-5 with TRBJ2-3; 7 bases fit TRBD2. The ends lost 6 bases at V and 2 bases at J; junction bases unmatched: 2. The germline V gene encodes CDR1 MNHEY and CDR2 SVGAGI. The CDR3 consists of 13 residues. The CDR3, as DNA: TGTGCCAGCAGGCTAGCGGACACAGATACGCAGTATTTT. It translates to CASRLADTDTQYF.

This chain joins TRBV11-2 and TRBJ1-4; D remains ambiguous. V gave up 0 bases and J gave up 5 bases, with 7 bases separating them. Germline V gives CDR1 SGHAT, CDR2 FQNNGV. CDR3 length: 14 residues. CDR3 amino acids: CASSLDLRNEKLFF. CDR3 nucleotides: TGTGCCAGCAGCTTAGACCTCAGGAATGAAAAACTGTTTTTT.

The chain recombines TRBV13 with TRBJ2-1; D uncertain. This CDR3 is 13 amino acids long. V lost 1 base to trimming and J lost 5 bases, with 6 bases between them. Germline CDR1 is PRHDT and CDR2 is FYEKMQ (reference sequence). The CDR3 DNA follows: TGTGCCAGCAGCTTAGCACTACACAATGAGCAGTTCTTC. It is translated as CASSLALHNEQFF.

J is TRBJ1-3 and V is TRBV28; D is ambiguous. V gave up 8 bases and J gave up 8 bases, with 13 bases separating them. Germline V lookup: CDR1 MDHEN, CDR2 SYDVKM. The CDR3 is made up of 12 amino acids. CDR3 sequence (DNA): TGTGCCAGCTCCACCCCCGGACACACCATATATTTT. Protein: CASSTPGHTIYF.

This chain connects TRBV19 to TRBJ2-1; TRBD1 aligns across 10 bases. In germline, CDR1 is LNHDA, CDR2 SQIVND (reference sequence). The V and J ends lost 5 bases and 10 bases, in that order; junction bases with no gene match: 20. The CDR3 length is 18 residues. CDR3 sequence (DNA): TGTGCCAGTAGTCGTGGTTTTCGGGGGACAGGGGTCTTTCCGGAGCAGTTCTTC. It encodes CASSRGFRGTGVFPEQFF. The full variable domain, in which reference TRBV19 and TRBJ2-1 provide the parts outside the CDR3, is DGGITQSPKYLFRKEGQNVTLSCEQNLNHDAMYWYRQDPGQGLRLIYYSQIVNDFQKGDIAEGYSVSREKKESFPLTVTSAQKNPTAFYLCASSRGFRGTGVFPEQFFGPGTRLTVL.

The rearrangement links TRBV7-9 to TRBJ1-1; the D is unclear. Germline values: CDR1 SEHNR, CDR2 FQNEAQ (reference sequence). CDR3 size: 15 residues. V lost 1 base and J 0 bases, leaving 9 bases between the germline ends. As DNA, the CDR3 is TGTGCCAGCAGCTTAGTGGGAGGGATGAACACTGAAGCTTTCTTT. Its translation: CASSLVGGMNTEAFF.

The rearrangement joins TRBV5-6 to TRBJ2-1, with D possibly being TRBD2 (6 bases). Trimming cost V 4 bases and J 8 bases, with 16 bases left between them. Germline V CDR1 and CDR2: SGHDT, YYEEEE. This CDR3 comprises 14 residues. DNA for the CDR3: TGTGCCAGCAGCCAAAGGGACTCCGCCTATGAGCAGTTCTTC. As protein: CASSQRDSAYEQFF.

This clone came up a few times. The CDR3 protein is CASSVGKYTEAFF. The CDR3 nucleotides read TGTGCCAGCAGCGTAGGGAAGTACACTGAAGCTTTCTTT. The chain combines TRBV9 with TRBJ1-1; D gene ambiguous. Looked up from germline, CDR1 is SGDLS and CDR2 is YYNGEE. This CDR3 spans 13 amino acids. The V gene lost 0 bases and the J gene lost 3 bases, with 6 bases spanning the gap.

A note on this clone: Other DNA sequences of this sample code for an identical CDR3. The chain recombines TRBV9 with TRBJ1-2; 8 bases are a match to TRBD1. V shed 2 bases, J shed 5 bases, and the junction held 2 bases outside the gene matches. Per the germline V gene, CDR1 is SGDLS and CDR2 is YYNGEE. The CDR3 is 13 residues long. The CDR3 DNA follows: TGTGCCAGCAGCGTTGGGACAGGTTATGGCTACACCTTC. This sequence encodes CASSVGTGYGYTF.

CDR3 sequence: CASREGRTLGTQYF. Written as DNA, the CDR3 is TGTGCCAGCAGGGAAGGACGGACTTTAGGGACCCAGTACTTC. The chain carries TRBV28 and TRBJ2-5, with D perhaps TRBD2 (5 bases). V dropped 6 bases and J dropped 7 bases, with 18 bases sitting between them. This CDR3 is built from 14 residues. CDR1 and CDR2 from the germline V gene are MDHEN and SYDVKM.

The chain is built from TRBV27 and TRBJ2-2, with D unclear. Germline CDR1 and CDR2: MNHEY and SMNVEV (reference sequence). There are 13 residues in the CDR3. The V end was cut by 6 bases, the J end by 7 bases, with 12 bases between. The CDR3 here is CASSYLQFGELFF. The CDR3 coding sequence is TGTGCCAGCAGCTACCTACAGTTCGGGGAGCTGTTTTTT.